This TCR delta chain was sequenced during a study of delta chains in infants with herpesvirus infections (dated by TCRdb to 2023 to 2025). With respect to the entire study: From birth, the study prospectively followed a Ugandan infant birth cohort to characterize gammadelta T cell responses to primary cytomegalovirus (CMV) infection. Previously published Belgian fetal and cord blood gammadelta TCR data were included only for comparison and were not generated in this cohort. A public fetal Vdelta1/Vgamma8 gammadelta TCR clonotype was searched for in infants infected with CMV after birth. Using PBMC, gammadelta TCRs were sequenced for some 20 CMV-infected infants, one of whom was congenitally infected, and for under 10 CMV-uninfected infants who had enough sample available. Infant blood samples fell into approximate age groups of 1.5, 4, 8 and 12 months. The full study reports these points: Of around 18 CMV-infected infants, several carried the public Vdelta1 clonotype: the congenitally infected infant plus three who were infected postnatally before 120 days of age. Detection of the public clonotype was limited to the first time point after infection, and the public clonotype was not found in uninfected infants or in infants infected after 120 days. Public-clonotype frequency among Vdelta1 cells appeared to correlate inversely with age at infection and decayed rapidly, seemingly not persisting beyond two to three months. The authors noted a small sample size and no race- or environment-matched controls, since nearly all Ugandans acquire CMV before adulthood. In CMV-uninfected infants, the public clonotype might still be present but below the detection limit.

Library generation was performed with RT-PCR. PBMC RNA was reverse transcribed with SuperScript II using gamma-chain- and delta-chain-specific primers to generate TCR cDNA. Purification of cDNA was performed with AMPure XP beads, after which the cDNA was amplified and indexed with Illumina adapters by means of the Nextera XT Index Kit. gammadelta TCR libraries were sequenced on an Illumina MiSeq with a V2 300-cycle kit. On the study's bioinformatics: Using MiXCR v2.1.12, CDR3 sequences were assembled, and reads were mapped onto D, J and V genes obtained from GenBank. VDJtools v1.2.1 was used to carry out repertoire analyses of the CDR3 clonotypes. TCRdb recomputed clones from the public reads with CATT; identical DNA rows were then combined. Here the V and J calls rest on TCRdb's processing, not on the authors' analysis. For this sample the table gives 1,500 or so delta-chain clones, of which about 35% were detected only once. Around 20% of the sample comes from the top ten.

Germline trimming amounts to 1 base on V and 0 bases on J, with 6 as the count of junction bases outside the gene matches. Measured from the cysteine to the phenylalanine, the CDR3 is 19 residues long. Of all the DNA, just the CDR3 is kept, 57 bases in frame from base 1. The germline V gene gives CDR1 as GEAIGNYY and CDR2 as EKD. Details on this clone: What antigen it recognizes has not been identified. No base quality information exists; no much larger clone differs at one position.

Pregnant women receiving prenatal care in Kampala, Uganda, were recruited, and the infants of these women were enrolled, with documentation of maternal HIV status required. Home visits to families took place weekly, and collection of infant clinical information, oral swabs and peripheral blood began at 6 weeks of age and was repeated every 4 months after that. Blood was drawn into heparin tubes, and PBMC were isolated via Ficoll-Paque density gradient centrifugation and then cryopreserved. This receptor was identified in a human donor who was a Ugandan infant, either HIV-exposed or HIV-unexposed (not recorded which). Sequencing used peripheral blood, obtained at time point 1 of longitudinal follow-up. This receptor chain uses TRDV2 and TRDJ3, and TRDD3 aligns with 9 junction nucleotides. DNA sequence: TGTGCCTGTGACACTCGTACTGGGGGAGGCTCCTGGGACACCCGACAGATGTTTTTC. The resulting protein is CACDTRTGGGSWDTRQMFF.